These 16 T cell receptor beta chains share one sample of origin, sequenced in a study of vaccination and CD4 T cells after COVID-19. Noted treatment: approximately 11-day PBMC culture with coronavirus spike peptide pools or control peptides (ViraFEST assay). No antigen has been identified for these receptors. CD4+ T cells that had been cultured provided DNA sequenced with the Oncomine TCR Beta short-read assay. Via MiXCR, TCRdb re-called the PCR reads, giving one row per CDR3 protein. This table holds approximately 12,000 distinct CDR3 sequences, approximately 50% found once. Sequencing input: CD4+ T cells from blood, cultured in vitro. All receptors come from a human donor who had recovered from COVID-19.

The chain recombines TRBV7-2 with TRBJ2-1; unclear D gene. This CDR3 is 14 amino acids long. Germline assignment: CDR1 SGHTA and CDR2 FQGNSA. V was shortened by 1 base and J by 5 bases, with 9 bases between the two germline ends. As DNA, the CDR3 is TGTGCCAGCAGCTTAGTTTCCCTGGACAATGAGCAGTTCTTC. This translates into CASSLVSLDNEQFF.

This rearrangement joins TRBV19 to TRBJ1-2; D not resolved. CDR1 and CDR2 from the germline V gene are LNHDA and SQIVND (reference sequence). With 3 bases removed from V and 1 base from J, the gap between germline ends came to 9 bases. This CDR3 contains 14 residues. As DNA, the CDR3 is TGTGCCAGTAGTATTGAACCAGTTAACTATGGCTACACCTTC. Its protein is CASSIEPVNYGYTF.

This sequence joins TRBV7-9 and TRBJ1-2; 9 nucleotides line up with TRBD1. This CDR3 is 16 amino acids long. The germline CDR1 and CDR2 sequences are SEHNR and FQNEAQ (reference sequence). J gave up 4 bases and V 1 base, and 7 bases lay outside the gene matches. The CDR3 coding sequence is TGTGCCAGCAGCTTAGACCTGGGACAGGGAGCCTATGGCTACACCTTC. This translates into CASSLDLGQGAYGYTF.

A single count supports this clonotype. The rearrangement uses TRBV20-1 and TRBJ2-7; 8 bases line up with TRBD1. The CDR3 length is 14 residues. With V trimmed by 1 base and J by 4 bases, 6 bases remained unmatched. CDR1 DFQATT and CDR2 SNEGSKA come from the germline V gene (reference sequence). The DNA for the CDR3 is TGCAGTGCTAGAGCGGCAGGGGGCCTGTACGAGCAGTACTTC. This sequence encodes CSARAAGGLYEQYF.

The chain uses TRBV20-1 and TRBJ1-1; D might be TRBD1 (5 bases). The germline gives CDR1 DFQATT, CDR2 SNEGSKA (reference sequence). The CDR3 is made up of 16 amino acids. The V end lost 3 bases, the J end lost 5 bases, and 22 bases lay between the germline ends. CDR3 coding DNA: TGCAGTGCTAGGGGGGGATTCTGGGGCCAGGGAACTGAAGCTTTCTTT. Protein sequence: CSARGGFWGQGTEAFF.

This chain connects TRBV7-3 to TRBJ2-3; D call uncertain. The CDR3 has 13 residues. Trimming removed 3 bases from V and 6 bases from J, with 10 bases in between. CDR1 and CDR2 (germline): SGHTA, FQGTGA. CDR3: CASSFQPSDTQYF. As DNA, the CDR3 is TGTGCCAGCAGCTTCCAGCCATCGGATACGCAGTATTTT. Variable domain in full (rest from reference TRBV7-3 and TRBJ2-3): GAGVSQTPSNKVTEKGKYVELRCDPISGHTALYWYRQSLGQGPEFLIYFQGTGAADDSGLPNDRFFAVRPEGSVSTLKIQRTERGDSAVYLCASSFQPSDTQYFGPGTRLTVL.

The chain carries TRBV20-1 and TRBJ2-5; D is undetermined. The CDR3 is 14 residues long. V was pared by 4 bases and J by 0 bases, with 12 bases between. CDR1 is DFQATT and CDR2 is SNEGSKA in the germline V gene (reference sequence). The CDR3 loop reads CSANDMVYQETQYF. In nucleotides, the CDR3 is TGCAGTGCTAACGATATGGTGTACCAAGAGACCCAGTACTTC.

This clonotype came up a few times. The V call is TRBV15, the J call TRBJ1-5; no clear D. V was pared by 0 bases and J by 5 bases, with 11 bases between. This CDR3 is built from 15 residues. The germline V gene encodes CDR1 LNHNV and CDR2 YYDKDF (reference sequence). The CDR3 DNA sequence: TGTGCCACCAGCAGAGATCTAGGCAGTTATCAGCCCCAGCATTTT. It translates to CATSRDLGSYQPQHF. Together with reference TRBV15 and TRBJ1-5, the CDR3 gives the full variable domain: DAMVIQNPRYQVTQFGKPVTLSCSQTLNHNVMYWYQQKSSQAPKLLFHYYDKDFNNEADTPDNFQSRRPNTSFCFLDIRSPGLGDTAMYLCATSRDLGSYQPQHFGDGTRLSIL.

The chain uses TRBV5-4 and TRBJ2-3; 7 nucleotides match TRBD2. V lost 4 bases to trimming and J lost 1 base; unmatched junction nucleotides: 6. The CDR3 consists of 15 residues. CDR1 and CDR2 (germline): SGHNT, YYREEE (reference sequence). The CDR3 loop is CASSPGLVGTDTQYF. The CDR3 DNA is TGTGCCAGCAGCCCCGGACTAGTTGGCACAGATACGCAGTATTTT.

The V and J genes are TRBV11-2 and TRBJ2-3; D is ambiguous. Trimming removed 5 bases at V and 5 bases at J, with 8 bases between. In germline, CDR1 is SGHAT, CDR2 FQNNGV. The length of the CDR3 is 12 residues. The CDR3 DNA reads TGTGCCAGCAGCCTTGTGGGAGATACGCAGTATTTT. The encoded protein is CASSLVGDTQYF.

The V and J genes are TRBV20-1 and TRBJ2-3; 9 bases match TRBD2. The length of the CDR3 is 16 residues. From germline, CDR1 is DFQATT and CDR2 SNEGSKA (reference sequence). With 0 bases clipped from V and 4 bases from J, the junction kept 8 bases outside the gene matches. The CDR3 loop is CSARDLSSGVPDTQYF. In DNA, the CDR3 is TGCAGTGCTAGAGATCTTTCTAGCGGGGTCCCAGATACGCAGTATTTT.

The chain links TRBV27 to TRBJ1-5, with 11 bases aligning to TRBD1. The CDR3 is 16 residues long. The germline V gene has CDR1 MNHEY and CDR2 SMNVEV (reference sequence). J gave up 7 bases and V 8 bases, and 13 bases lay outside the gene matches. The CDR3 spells CASRDRGLNLKQPQHF. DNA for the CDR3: TGTGCCAGCCGGGACAGGGGGTTAAATCTGAAGCAGCCCCAGCATTTT.

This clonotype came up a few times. The CDR3 loop is CASSPGQIVGQPQHF. In DNA, the CDR3 is TGTGCCAGCAGTCCCGGACAGATTGTAGGGCAGCCCCAGCATTTT. The rearrangement joins TRBV6-1 to TRBJ1-5; D perhaps matches TRBD1 (6 bases). CDR3 size: 15 residues. The germline gives CDR1 MNHNS, CDR2 SASEGT. The V end was cut by 5 bases, the J end by 7 bases, with 18 bases between.

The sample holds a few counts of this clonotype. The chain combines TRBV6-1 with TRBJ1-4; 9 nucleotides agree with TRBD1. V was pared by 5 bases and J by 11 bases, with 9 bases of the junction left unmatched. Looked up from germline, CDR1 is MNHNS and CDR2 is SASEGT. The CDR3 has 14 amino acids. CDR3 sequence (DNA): TGTGCCAGCAGTAACACGGGACAGGGCGGTAAACTGTTTTTT. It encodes CASSNTGQGGKLFF.

The DNA of the CDR3 is TGTGCCAGCACATTAGGCAGCGGGAGTGGCATTCAGTACTTC. It is translated as CASTLGSGSGIQYF. The chain joins TRBV2 to TRBJ2-4; TRBD2 matches at 8 bases. V lost 7 bases to trimming and J lost 9 bases; unmatched junction nucleotides: 11. There are 14 residues in the CDR3. Germline V lookup: CDR1 SNHLY, CDR2 FYNNEI.

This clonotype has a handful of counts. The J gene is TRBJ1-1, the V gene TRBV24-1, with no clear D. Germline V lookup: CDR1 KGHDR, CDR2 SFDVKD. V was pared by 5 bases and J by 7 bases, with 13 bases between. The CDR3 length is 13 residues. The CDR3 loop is CATSARPGSEAFF. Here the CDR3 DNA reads TGTGCCACCAGTGCCCGACCCGGGAGTGAAGCTTTCTTT.